Following are 5 T cell receptor beta chains from one sample sequenced in a study of blood T cell repertoires in COVID-19. Only in-frame clones appear in the TCRdb table, and some are missing; sequencing was by immunoSEQ multiplex PCR. The sample yields 200,000 to 250,000 clones, around four fifths seen once. Sequencing used peripheral blood. Receptor source: a woman of 80 years or more with COVID-19, enrolled during active disease.

The V call is TRBV29-1, the J call TRBJ1-2; 7 positions agree with TRBD1. The V and J ends lost 4 bases and 4 bases, in that order; junction bases with no gene match: 9. Per the germline V gene, CDR1 is SQVTM and CDR2 is ANQGSEA. The CDR3 is 14 residues long. In DNA form, the CDR3 reads TGCAGCGTTGCCCAACGGGACAGTATCTATGGCTACACCTTC. This codes for CSVAQRDSIYGYTF. Based on the CDR3 plus reference TRBV29-1 and TRBJ1-2, the full variable domain is SAVISQKPSRDICQRGTSLTIQCQVDSQVTMMFWYRQQPGQSLTLIATANQGSEATYESGFVIDKFPISRPNLTFSTLTVSNMSPEDSSIYLCSVAQRDSIYGYTFGSGTRLTVV.

This chain uses TRBV7-8 with TRBJ1-1; unclear D gene. V lost 5 bases, J lost 1 base, and 17 bases lay in between. The CDR3 length is 16 residues. CDR1 and CDR2 (germline): SGHVS, FQNEAQ. The CDR3: CASSPPSLGGNTEAFF. The CDR3 region has the DNA TGTGCCAGCAGCCCTCCTTCCCTTGGAGGGAACACTGAAGCTTTCTTT.

This clone was recorded only once. The chain carries TRBV6-2 or TRBV6-3 and TRBJ2-1; D gene ambiguous. The CDR3 length is 13 residues. CDR1 is MNHEY, CDR2 SVGEGT, per germline. V was shortened by 1 base and J by 9 bases, with 10 bases between the two germline ends. CDR3 in amino acids: CASSYFSSPEQFF. The CDR3, as DNA: TGTGCCAGCAGTTACTTTAGTAGTCCTGAGCAGTTCTTC.

The chain carries TRBV6-1 and TRBJ1-1; 10 bases fit TRBD1. The CDR3 totals 14 residues. J gave up 10 bases and V 2 bases, and 7 bases lay outside the gene matches. In germline, CDR1 is MNHNS, CDR2 SASEGT. The CDR3 region has the DNA TGTGCCAGCAGTGAAATCGACAGGGGGCGTGGAGCTTTCTTT. Protein product: CASSEIDRGRGAFF.

This clone was seen a handful of times. This chain joins TRBV30 and TRBJ1-2; D perhaps matches TRBD1 (5 bases). The CDR3 extends over 12 amino acids. Deletions cut 1 base from V and 8 bases from J, with 11 bases between. CDR1 is GTSNPN, CDR2 SVGIG, per germline (reference sequence). CDR3 sequence: CAWSGGLGGYTF. DNA for the CDR3: TGTGCCTGGAGTGGGGGCCTGGGGGGCTACACCTTC.